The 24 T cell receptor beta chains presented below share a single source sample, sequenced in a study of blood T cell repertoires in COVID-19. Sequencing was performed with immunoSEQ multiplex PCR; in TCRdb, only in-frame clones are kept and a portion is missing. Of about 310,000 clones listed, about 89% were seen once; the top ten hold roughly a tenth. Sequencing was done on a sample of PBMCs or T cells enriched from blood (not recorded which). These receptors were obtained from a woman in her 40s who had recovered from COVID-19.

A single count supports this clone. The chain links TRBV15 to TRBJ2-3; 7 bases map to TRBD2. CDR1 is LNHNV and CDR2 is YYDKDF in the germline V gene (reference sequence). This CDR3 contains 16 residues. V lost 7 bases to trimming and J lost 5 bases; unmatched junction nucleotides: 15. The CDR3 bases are TGTGCCACCACCTGGGGGGAGCGGGGTGTAAGAGATACGCAGTATTTT. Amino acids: CATTWGERGVRDTQYF.

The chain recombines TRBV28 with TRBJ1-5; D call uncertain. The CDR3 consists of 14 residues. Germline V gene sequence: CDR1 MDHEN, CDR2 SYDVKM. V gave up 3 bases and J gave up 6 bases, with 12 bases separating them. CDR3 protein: CASSFGKGRQPQHF. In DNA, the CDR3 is TGTGCCAGCAGTTTCGGGAAGGGTCGTCAGCCCCAGCATTTT.

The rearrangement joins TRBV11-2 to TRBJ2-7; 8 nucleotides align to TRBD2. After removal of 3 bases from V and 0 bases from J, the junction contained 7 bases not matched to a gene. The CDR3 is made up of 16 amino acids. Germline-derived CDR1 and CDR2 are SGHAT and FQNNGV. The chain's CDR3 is CASSFTLAAVSYEQYF. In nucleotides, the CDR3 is TGTGCCAGCAGCTTCACACTAGCGGCCGTCTCCTACGAGCAGTACTTC.

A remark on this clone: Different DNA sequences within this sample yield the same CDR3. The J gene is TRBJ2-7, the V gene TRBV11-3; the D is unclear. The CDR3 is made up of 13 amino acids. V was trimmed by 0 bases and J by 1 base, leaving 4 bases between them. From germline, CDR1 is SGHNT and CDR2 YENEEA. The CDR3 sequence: CASSLESSYEQYF. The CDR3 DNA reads TGTGCCAGCAGCTTAGAGTCTTCCTACGAGCAGTACTTC. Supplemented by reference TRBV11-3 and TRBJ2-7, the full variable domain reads EAGVVQSPRYKIIEKKQPVAFWCNPISGHNTLYWYLQNLGQGPELLIRYENEEAVDDSQLPKDRFSAERLKGVDSTLKIQPAELGDSAVYLCASSLESSYEQYFGPGTRLTVT.

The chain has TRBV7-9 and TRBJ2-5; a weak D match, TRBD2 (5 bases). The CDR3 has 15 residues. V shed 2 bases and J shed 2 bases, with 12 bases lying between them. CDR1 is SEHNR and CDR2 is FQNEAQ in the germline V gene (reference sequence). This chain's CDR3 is CASSLTVPGQETQYF. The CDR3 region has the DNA TGTGCCAGCAGCTTAACAGTCCCGGGACAAGAGACCCAGTACTTC.

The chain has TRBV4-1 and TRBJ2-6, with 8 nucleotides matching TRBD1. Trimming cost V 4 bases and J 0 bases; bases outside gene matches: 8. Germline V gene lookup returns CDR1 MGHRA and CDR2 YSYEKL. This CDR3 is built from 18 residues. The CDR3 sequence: CASSPSRTGNSGANVLTF. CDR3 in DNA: TGCGCCAGCAGCCCATCCCGGACAGGGAACTCTGGGGCCAACGTCCTGACTTTC.

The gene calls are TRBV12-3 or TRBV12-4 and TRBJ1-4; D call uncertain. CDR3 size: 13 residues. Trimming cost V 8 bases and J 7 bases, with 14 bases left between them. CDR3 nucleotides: TGTGCCAGCCCCCCTACCAGGTCTGAAAAACTGTTTTTT. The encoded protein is CASPPTRSEKLFF.

CDR3 sequence reads: CASSFSLAGAYEQYF. CDR3 coding DNA: TGTGCCAGCAGTTTTAGTCTAGCGGGGGCGTACGAGCAGTACTTC. The chain joins TRBV28 to TRBJ2-7; 10 bases are a match to TRBD2. The J segment lost 4 bases and the V segment lost 3 bases, leaving 6 bases of the junction unmatched. The CDR3 spans 15 residues. Germline CDR1 reads MDHEN; CDR2 reads SYDVKM. Using reference TRBV28 and TRBJ2-7 for the parts outside the CDR3, the full variable domain is DVKVTQSSRYLVKRTGEKVFLECVQDMDHENMFWYRQDPGLGLRLIYFSYDVKMKEKGDIPEGYSVSREKKERFSLILESASTNQTSMYLCASSFSLAGAYEQYFGPGTRLTVT.

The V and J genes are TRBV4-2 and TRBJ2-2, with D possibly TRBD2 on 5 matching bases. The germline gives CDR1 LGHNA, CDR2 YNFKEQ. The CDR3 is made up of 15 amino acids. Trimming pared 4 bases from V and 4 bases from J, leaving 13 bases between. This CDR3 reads CASSPMGSSTGELFF. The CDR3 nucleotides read TGTGCCAGCAGCCCGATGGGGAGTTCCACCGGGGAGCTGTTTTTT.

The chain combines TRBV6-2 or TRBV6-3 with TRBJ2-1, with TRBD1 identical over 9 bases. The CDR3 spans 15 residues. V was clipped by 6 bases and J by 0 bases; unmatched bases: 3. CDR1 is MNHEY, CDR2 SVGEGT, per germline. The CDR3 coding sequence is TGTGCCAGCAGCACGGGACAGGGCTCCTACAATGAGCAGTTCTTC. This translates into CASSTGQGSYNEQFF.

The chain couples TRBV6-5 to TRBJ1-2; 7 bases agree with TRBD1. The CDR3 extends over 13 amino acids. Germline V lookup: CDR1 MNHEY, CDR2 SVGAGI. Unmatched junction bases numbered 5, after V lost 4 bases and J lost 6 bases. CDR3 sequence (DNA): TGTGCCAGCAGTTGGGCACAGGGGAATGGCTACACCTTC. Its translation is CASSWAQGNGYTF.

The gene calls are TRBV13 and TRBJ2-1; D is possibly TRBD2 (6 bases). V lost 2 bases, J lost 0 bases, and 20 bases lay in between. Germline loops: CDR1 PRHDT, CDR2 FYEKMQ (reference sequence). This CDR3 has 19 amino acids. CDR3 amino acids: CASSLLVGGGSSSYNEQFF. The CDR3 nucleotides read TGTGCCAGCAGCTTATTGGTGGGAGGAGGGTCAAGCTCCTACAATGAGCAGTTCTTC.

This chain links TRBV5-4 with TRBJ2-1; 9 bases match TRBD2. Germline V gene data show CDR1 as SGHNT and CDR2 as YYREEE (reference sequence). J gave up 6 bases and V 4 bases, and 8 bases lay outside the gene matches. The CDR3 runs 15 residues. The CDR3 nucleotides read TGTGCCAGCAGCCTGGCTAGCGGGATCTTCAATGAGCAGTTCTTC. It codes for CASSLASGIFNEQFF.

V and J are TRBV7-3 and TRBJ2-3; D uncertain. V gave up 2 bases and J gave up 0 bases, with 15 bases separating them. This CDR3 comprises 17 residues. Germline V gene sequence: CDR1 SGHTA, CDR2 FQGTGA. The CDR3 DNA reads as TGTGCCAGCAGCTTAGTCCGGTTGGGCAGTAGCACAGATACGCAGTATTTT. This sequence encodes CASSLVRLGSSTDTQYF.

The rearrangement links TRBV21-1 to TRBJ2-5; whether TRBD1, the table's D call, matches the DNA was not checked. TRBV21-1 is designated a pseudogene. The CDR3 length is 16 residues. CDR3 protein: CASSNTRQGLGETQYF. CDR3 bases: TGTGCCAGCAGCAATACGAGGCAGGGGCTAGGAGAGACCCAGTACTTC.

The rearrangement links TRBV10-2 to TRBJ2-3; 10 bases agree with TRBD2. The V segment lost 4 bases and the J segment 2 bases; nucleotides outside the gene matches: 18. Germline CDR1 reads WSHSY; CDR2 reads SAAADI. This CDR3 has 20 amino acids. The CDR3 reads CASSGPLPGLATIYTDTQYF. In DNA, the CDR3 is TGCGCCAGCAGTGGACCCCTGCCGGGACTAGCGACCATTTACACAGATACGCAGTATTTT.

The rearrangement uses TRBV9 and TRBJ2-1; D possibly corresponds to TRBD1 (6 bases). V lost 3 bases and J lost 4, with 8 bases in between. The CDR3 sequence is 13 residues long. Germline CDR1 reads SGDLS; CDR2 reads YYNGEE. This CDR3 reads CASSAGVYNEQFF. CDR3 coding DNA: TGTGCCAGCAGCGCAGGGGTGTACAATGAGCAGTTCTTC. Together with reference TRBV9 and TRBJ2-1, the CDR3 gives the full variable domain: DSGVTQTPKHLITATGQRVTLRCSPRSGDLSVYWYQQSLDQGLQFLIQYYNGEERAKGNILERFSAQQFPDLHSELNLSSLELGDSALYFCASSAGVYNEQFFGPGTRLTVL.

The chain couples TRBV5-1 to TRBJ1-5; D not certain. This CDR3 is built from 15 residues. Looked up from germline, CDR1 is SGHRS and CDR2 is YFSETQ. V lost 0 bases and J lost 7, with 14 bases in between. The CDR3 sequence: CASSLAGEGWQPQHF. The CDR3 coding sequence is TGCGCCAGCAGCTTGGCCGGGGAGGGCTGGCAGCCCCAGCATTTT. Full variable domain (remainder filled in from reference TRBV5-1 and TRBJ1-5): KAGVTQTPRYLIKTRGQQVTLSCSPISGHRSVSWYQQTPGQGLQFLFEYFSETQRNKGNFPGRFSGRQFSNSRSEMNVSTLELGDSALYLCASSLAGEGWQPQHFGDGTRLSIL.

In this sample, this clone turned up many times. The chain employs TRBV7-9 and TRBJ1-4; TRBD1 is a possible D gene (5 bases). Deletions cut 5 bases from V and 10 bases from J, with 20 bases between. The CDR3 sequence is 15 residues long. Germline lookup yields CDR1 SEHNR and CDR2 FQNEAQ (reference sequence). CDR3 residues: CASSAPGQGLRKLFF. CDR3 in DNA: TGTGCCAGCAGCGCCCCCGGCCAGGGCCTTCGAAAACTGTTTTTT.

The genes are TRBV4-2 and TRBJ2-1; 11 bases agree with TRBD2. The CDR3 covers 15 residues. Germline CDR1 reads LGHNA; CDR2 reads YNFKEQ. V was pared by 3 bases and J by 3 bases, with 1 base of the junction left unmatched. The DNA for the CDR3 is TGTGCCAGCAGCCAGCTAGCGGGAGGCTACAATGAGCAGTTCTTC. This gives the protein CASSQLAGGYNEQFF.

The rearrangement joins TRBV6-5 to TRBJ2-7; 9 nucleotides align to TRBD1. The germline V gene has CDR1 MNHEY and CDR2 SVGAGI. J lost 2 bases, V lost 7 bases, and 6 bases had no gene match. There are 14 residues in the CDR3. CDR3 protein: CASTPDRGPYEQYF. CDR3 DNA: TGTGCCAGCACCCCGGACAGGGGTCCCTACGAGCAGTACTTC.

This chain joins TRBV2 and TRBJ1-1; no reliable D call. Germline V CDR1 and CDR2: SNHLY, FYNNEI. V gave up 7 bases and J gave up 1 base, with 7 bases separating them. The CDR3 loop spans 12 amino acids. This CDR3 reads CASMAGNTEAFF. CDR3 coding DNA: TGTGCCAGCATGGCAGGGAACACTGAAGCTTTCTTT.

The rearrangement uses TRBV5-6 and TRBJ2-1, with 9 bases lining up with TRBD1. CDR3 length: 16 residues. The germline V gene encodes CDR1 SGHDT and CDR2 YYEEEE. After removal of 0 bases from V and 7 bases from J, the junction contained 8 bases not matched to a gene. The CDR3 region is CASSLATGGLWNEQFF. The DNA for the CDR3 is TGTGCCAGCAGCTTGGCCACAGGGGGCCTCTGGAATGAGCAGTTCTTC. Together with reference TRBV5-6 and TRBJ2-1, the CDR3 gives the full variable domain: DAGVTQSPTHLIKTRGQQVTLRCSPKSGHDTVSWYQQALGQGPQFIFQYYEEEERQRGNFPDRFSGHQFPNYSSELNVNALLLGDSALYLCASSLATGGLWNEQFFGPGTRLTVL.

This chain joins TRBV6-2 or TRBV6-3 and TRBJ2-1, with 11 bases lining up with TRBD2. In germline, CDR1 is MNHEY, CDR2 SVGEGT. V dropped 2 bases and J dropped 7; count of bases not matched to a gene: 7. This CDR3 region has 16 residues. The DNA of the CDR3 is TGTGCCAGCAGTTACCCACCCGGGACTAGCGGTAATGAGCAGTTCTTC. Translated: CASSYPPGTSGNEQFF.